The T cell receptor beta chain under discussion was sequenced for a study of shared clonotypes between healthy human individuals. For the study at large: In total, the donors were two women and a few men aged 18 to 49. Used for every donor were three CD4 naive, three CD4 memory, two CD8 naive and one CD8 memory plate.

TCRdb's copy holds only in-frame clones and misses some; the assay was immunoSEQ multiplex PCR. Among hundreds of thousands of clones listed, just over 95% were seen once. The sequence derives from a young man in good health. Sequencing was carried out using memory CD8+ T cells sorted from blood. Subset in this sample: CD45RO+ cells pooled with CCR7-negative TemRA cells.

CDR3 sequence: CASIGDGNQPQHF. Written as DNA, the CDR3 is TGTGCCAGTATAGGGGACGGCAATCAGCCCCAGCATTTT. This rearrangement joins TRBV19 to TRBJ1-5; possible D gene TRBD1, 5 bases. V lost 7 bases, J lost 2 bases, and 9 bases lay in between. The CDR3 is 13 amino acids. Germline-derived CDR1 and CDR2 are LNHDA and SQIVND (reference sequence).